The T cell receptor (beta chain) under discussion was sequenced for a study of identical twins' blood T cells. The sample holds a few counts of this clonotype. Germline values: CDR1 SEHNR, CDR2 FQNEAQ (reference sequence). The V gene end was trimmed by 5 bases and the J gene end by 2 bases; junction bases not matched to a gene: 8. CDR3 length equals 16 residues. TCRdb ran MiXCR on the 5' RACE reads and lists one entry per CDR3 protein. This table holds 300,000 to 400,000 distinct CDR3 sequences, over 25% found once. The receptor was derived from a woman between 18 and 55 years old in good health. Sequencing was done on a sample of PBMCs. The chain recombines TRBV7-9 with TRBJ2-2; TRBD2 matches 7 bases. The CDR3: CASSPGGSSNTGELFF. The CDR3, as DNA: TGTGCCAGCAGCCCGGGGGGTTCCTCAAACACCGGGGAGCTGTTTTTT.